What follows is one T cell receptor (beta chain) and its context. Participant-reported clinical history was the basis for cohort assignment. The sample belongs to a study of blood T cell repertoires in COVID-19. Background on the study: The United States, Italy and Spain were the sources of the acute and convalescent COVID-19 samples.

In the authors' methods: Amplification of reference gene primers was used by the study to estimate nucleated cell counts. Assay used: immunoSEQ multiplex PCR; TCRdb lists only in-frame clones, some missing. V, J and clone size are those of that table, while D and trimming were read from the DNA. Of roughly 400,000 clones listed, 90% are singletons. Looked up from germline, CDR1 is MDHEN and CDR2 is SYDVKM. V lost 6 bases to trimming and J lost 9 bases, with 21 bases between them. CDR3 length: 15 amino acids. Material for sequencing was PBMCs or T cells enriched from blood (not recorded which). This TCR derives from a man aged 18 to 35 who had recovered from COVID-19. This chain uses TRBV28 with TRBJ1-5; maybe TRBD1 (5 bases). The CDR3 coding sequence is TGTGCCAGCAGACTGGACGTGGGGCGGTTTGGGCCCCAGCATTTT. This sequence encodes CASRLDVGRFGPQHF.